This T cell receptor (beta chain) was captured by sequencing in a study of blood T cells in healthy people across ages. Comment on this clonotype: Its antigen is unknown.

For the second PCR, which ran for 7 to 11 cycles, a sample-barcoded 5' primer and a J-beta primer mix were used. MiXCR, run by TCRdb on the 5' RACE reads, gives a single entry per CDR3 protein. The data hold about 1.7 million distinct CDR3 sequences, with 28% observed a single time. There were at least 5 micrograms of total RNA extracted from every sample. The CDR3 is 16 amino acids. CDR1 and CDR2 (germline): KGHDR, SFDVKD. The J segment lost 7 bases and the V segment lost 10 bases, leaving 16 bases of the junction unmatched. Points from the study as a whole: Age brought a roughly linear fall in TCR beta diversity measured per million T cells.

Sequenced: blood. This sequence was found in a woman in her thirties in good health. The rearrangement uses TRBV24-1 and TRBJ2-3; TRBD1 matches 10 bases. CDR3 amino acids: CATMPTGTGELYTQYF. DNA of the CDR3: TGTGCCACAATGCCGACCGGGACAGGGGAATTGTATACGCAGTATTTT.